Each of the 25 T cell receptor beta chains below was sequenced from the same sample in a study of blood T cell repertoires in COVID-19. Here immunoSEQ multiplex PCR was the method, and the copy in TCRdb shows in-frame clones only, minus some. The sample lists about 94,000 clones, around 81% occurring once. The sequencing sample was made of peripheral blood. The receptor set was obtained from a man in his sixties with acute or convalescent COVID-19.

This chain joins TRBV25-1 and TRBJ1-2; possible D gene TRBD1, 5 bases. This CDR3 contains 13 residues. The V and J ends lost 4 bases and 3 bases respectively, with 9 bases between them. Germline V gene data show CDR1 as MGHDK and CDR2 as SYGVNS. CDR3 amino acids: CASSVQDYYGYTF. The CDR3 bases are TGTGCCAGCAGTGTACAGGATTACTATGGCTACACCTTC.

This clone was found a few times. J is TRBJ2-5 and V is TRBV3-1 (or the pseudogene TRBV3-2), with D unresolved. The CDR3 length is 12 residues. The germline gives CDR1 LGHDT, CDR2 YNNKEL (reference sequence). The V end was cut by 2 bases, the J end by 12 bases, with 13 bases between. The CDR3 bases are TGTGCCAGCAGCCAACTAAGAGACATAAAGTACTTC. Protein: CASSQLRDIKYF.

V gene TRBV19 combines with J gene TRBJ1-4; TRBD1 agrees at 7 bases. With 3 bases clipped from V and 7 bases from J, the junction kept 8 bases outside the gene matches. The CDR3 contains 15 residues. From germline, CDR1 is LNHDA and CDR2 SQIVND (reference sequence). The CDR3 sequence: CASSIYGTVGEKLFF. DNA of the CDR3: TGTGCCAGTAGTATCTATGGGACAGTCGGTGAAAAACTGTTTTTT. Based on the CDR3 plus reference TRBV19 and TRBJ1-4, the full variable domain is DGGITQSPKYLFRKEGQNVTLSCEQNLNHDAMYWYRQDPGQGLRLIYYSQIVNDFQKGDIAEGYSVSREKKESFPLTVTSAQKNPTAFYLCASSIYGTVGEKLFFGSGTQLSVL.

The rearrangement links TRBV3-1 (or the pseudogene TRBV3-2) to TRBJ1-2; D possibly corresponds to TRBD1 (6 bases). V gave up 4 bases and J gave up 1 base, with 13 bases separating them. The CDR3 consists of 15 residues. Per germline, CDR1 LGHDT and CDR2 YNNKEL (reference sequence). CDR3 region: CASSLSQGGNYGYTF. The CDR3 nucleotides read TGTGCCAGCAGCCTCTCCCAAGGGGGTAACTATGGCTACACCTTC.

This rearrangement joins TRBV7-9 to TRBJ2-5; TRBD1 matches at 8 bases. Trimming cost V 5 bases and J 2 bases; bases outside gene matches: 7. The CDR3 length is 15 residues. Germline values: CDR1 SEHNR, CDR2 FQNEAQ (reference sequence). The CDR3 bases are TGTGCCAGCAGCCTCGGACAGGGAGGTCAAGAGACCCAGTACTTC. Residues: CASSLGQGGQETQYF.

The chain is built from TRBV5-1 and TRBJ2-2, with a tentative D call TRBD1 (6 bases). This CDR3 is built from 15 residues. V was clipped by 0 bases and J by 6 bases, with 12 bases between them. Germline loops: CDR1 SGHRS, CDR2 YFSETQ. The CDR3 loop reads CASSLGSGVAGELFF. The CDR3 DNA reads TGCGCCAGCAGCTTGGGGTCAGGGGTCGCCGGGGAGCTGTTTTTT.

V and J are TRBV29-1 and TRBJ1-2, with TRBD1 matching over 9 bases. This CDR3 has 13 amino acids. Per the germline V gene, CDR1 is SQVTM and CDR2 is ANQGSEA. Trimming at V came to 5 bases and at J to 5 bases, leaving 6 bases not matched to a gene. The CDR3 sequence is CSVQQGAVYGYTF. CDR3 nucleotides: TGCAGCGTTCAACAGGGGGCAGTATATGGCTACACCTTC.

V is TRBV7-9 and J is TRBJ2-1; D unresolved. Germline V gives CDR1 SEHNR, CDR2 FQNEAQ (reference sequence). The CDR3 is 11 amino acids. Trimming removed 9 bases at V and 9 bases at J, with 12 bases between. This CDR3 is CASSPLSEQFF. CDR3 sequence (DNA): TGTGCCAGTTCCCCGTTGAGTGAGCAGTTCTTC.

The chain couples TRBV6-6 to TRBJ1-1; D is ambiguous. The CDR3 covers 13 residues. Germline values: CDR1 MNHNY, CDR2 SVGAGI (reference sequence). V was cut by 5 bases and J by 4 bases, with 11 bases left in between. The CDR3 DNA is TGTGCCAGCAGTGTCTCAGTTCCCACTGAAGCTTTCTTT. Protein sequence: CASSVSVPTEAFF.

In regard to this clone: The sample contains more than one DNA sequence encoding this CDR3. The J gene is TRBJ2-7, the V gene TRBV20-1; no clear D gene. There are 11 residues in the CDR3. Germline V gives CDR1 DFQATT, CDR2 SNEGSKA (reference sequence). V lost 3 bases and J 5 bases, leaving 8 bases between the germline ends. The CDR3 nucleotides are TGCAGTGCTAGGTCGGGTCACGAGCAGTACTTC. This sequence encodes CSARSGHEQYF.

The chain carries TRBV18 and TRBJ1-2, with TRBD1 matching 7 bases. This CDR3 spans 14 amino acids. The germline V gene has CDR1 KGHSH and CDR2 LQKENI. V shed 2 bases and J 4 bases; nucleotides not matched to a gene: 4. The CDR3 region has the DNA TGTGCCAGCTCACCAGGGGGACAGCTCTATGGCTACACCTTC. Amino acid sequence: CASSPGGQLYGYTF.

The rearrangement uses TRBV14 and TRBJ1-2, with D maybe TRBD1 (5 bases). V lost 0 bases, J lost 7 bases, and 15 bases lay in between. Germline CDR1 SGHDN, CDR2 FVKESK. CDR3 length: 15 residues. The CDR3 nucleotides are TGTGCCAGCAGCCAAGAAACGCGGGGGGAGGTTGGCTACACCTTC. Residues: CASSQETRGEVGYTF.

V and J are TRBV6-6 and TRBJ2-2; the match to TRBD1 covers 7 bases. The CDR3 has 15 residues. Germline loops: CDR1 MNHNY, CDR2 SVGAGI (reference sequence). V shed 0 bases, J shed 4 bases, and the junction held 2 bases outside the gene matches. CDR3 in amino acids: CASSYSGTVTGELFF. CDR3 coding DNA: TGTGCCAGCAGTTACTCGGGGACAGTCACCGGGGAGCTGTTTTTT.

The chain uses TRBV19 and TRBJ2-7; TRBD1 matches 9 bases. The V gene end was trimmed by 5 bases and the J gene end by 2 bases; junction bases not matched to a gene: 4. This CDR3 has 14 residues. From germline, CDR1 is LNHDA and CDR2 SQIVND (reference sequence). CDR3 in DNA: TGTGCCAGTAGTCCATACAGGGGGCCCTACGAGCAGTACTTC. Amino acid sequence: CASSPYRGPYEQYF.

This clone was found once. This chain links TRBV29-1 with TRBJ1-2; 7 bases are shared with TRBD1. J was trimmed by 4 bases and V by 6 bases; bases with no gene match: 23. Germline CDR1 reads SQVTM; CDR2 reads ANQGSEA. This CDR3 is built from 18 residues. The CDR3 spells CSVGPTPGQAFASYGYTF. The CDR3 DNA reads TGCAGCGTCGGGCCCACCCCCGGACAGGCGTTTGCGTCCTATGGCTACACCTTC.

There are a few counts of this clone. The chain recombines TRBV6-1 with TRBJ2-5, with a tentative D call TRBD2 (5 bases). Trimming left V 2 bases short and J 1 base short, with 8 bases between. The CDR3 extends over 14 amino acids. The germline V gene encodes CDR1 MNHNS and CDR2 SASEGT. CDR3 residues: CASSEWEIQETQYF. In DNA, the CDR3 is TGTGCCAGCAGTGAATGGGAGATCCAAGAGACCCAGTACTTC.

The rearrangement links TRBV6-5 to TRBJ1-2; 9 bases agree with TRBD1. This CDR3 has 15 residues. Germline V gene data show CDR1 as MNHEY and CDR2 as SVGAGI. The ends lost 0 bases at V and 6 bases at J; junction bases unmatched: 5. CDR3 loop: CASSYSGQGGNGYTF. The CDR3, as DNA: TGTGCCAGCAGTTACTCGGGACAGGGCGGGAATGGCTACACCTTC.

In nucleotides, the CDR3 is TGCGCCAGCAGCCAAGCGGGCGACAGGGGGCGGACCTATGGCTACACCTTC. Translation gives CASSQAGDRGRTYGYTF. The chain uses TRBV4-1 and TRBJ1-2, with 10 bases that match TRBD1. The V gene's germline CDR1 is MGHRA and CDR2 YSYEKL. J gave up 4 bases and V 1 base, and 9 bases lay outside the gene matches. The CDR3 is 17 residues long.

The rearrangement uses TRBV4-1 and TRBJ1-6, with a weak D call TRBD1 (6 bases). The CDR3 length is 16 residues. From germline, CDR1 is MGHRA and CDR2 YSYEKL. Trimming removed 4 bases at V and 7 bases at J, with 17 bases between. CDR3 amino acids: CASSLRQASGNSPLHF. The CDR3 region has the DNA TGCGCCAGCAGCCTCCGACAGGCTTCGGGGAATTCACCCCTCCACTTT.

This rearrangement joins TRBV6-2 or TRBV6-3 to TRBJ1-1; TRBD1 matches 11 bases. The V segment lost 3 bases and the J segment 0 bases; nucleotides outside the gene matches: 3. Per the germline V gene, CDR1 is MNHEY and CDR2 is SVGEGT. CDR3 length equals 16 residues. The CDR3 reads CASSYRTGGMNTEAFF. The CDR3 DNA reads as TGTGCCAGCAGTTATCGGACAGGGGGCATGAACACTGAAGCTTTCTTT.

The CDR3 sequence: CASTWTGLSFGANVLTF. As DNA, the CDR3 is TGTGCCAGCACTTGGACAGGGTTATCGTTTGGGGCCAACGTCCTGACTTTC. The V call is TRBV28, the J call TRBJ2-6, with 8 bases identical to TRBD1. This CDR3 spans 17 amino acids. V trimming: 7 bases; J trimming: 3 bases; junction bases outside the gene matches: 11. Germline V CDR1 and CDR2: MDHEN, SYDVKM.

V usage is TRBV14 and J usage is TRBJ1-2, with D maybe TRBD1 (6 bases). Germline values: CDR1 SGHDN, CDR2 FVKESK. Trimming removed 2 bases at V and 6 bases at J, with 16 bases between. The CDR3 runs 15 residues. The CDR3 sequence is CASSQNGGRPDGYTF. In nucleotides, the CDR3 is TGTGCCAGCAGCCAAAATGGGGGCCGCCCCGATGGCTACACCTTC. Complete variable domain (other parts from reference TRBV14 and TRBJ1-2): EAGVTQFPSHSVIEKGQTVTLRCDPISGHDNLYWYRRVMGKEIKFLLHFVKESKQDESGMPNNRFLAERTGGTYSTLKVQPAELEDSGVYFCASSQNGGRPDGYTFGSGTRLTVV.

The chain employs TRBV23-1 and TRBJ1-1, with 7 bases matching TRBD1. TRBV23-1 is identified as an open reading frame with a role that is uncertain. V lost 11 bases, J lost 4 bases, and 10 bases stayed unmatched. CDR3 length equals 13 residues. CDR3: CASHRDRGTEAFF. The CDR3 coding sequence is TGCGCCTCCCACAGGGACAGAGGCACTGAAGCTTTCTTT.

This clone appeared a single time. The chain links TRBV5-6 to TRBJ1-5; no definite D call. Germline lookup yields CDR1 SGHDT and CDR2 YYEEEE. Trimming removed 1 base at V and 4 bases at J, with 21 bases between. The CDR3 loop spans 18 amino acids. CDR3 DNA sequence: TGTGCCAGCAGCTTGTCTACTCTCATGGTCCGAGAAAATCAGCCCCAGCATTTT. It is translated as CASSLSTLMVRENQPQHF.

This chain connects TRBV4-1 to TRBJ1-5, with TRBD1 matching 10 bases. Germline V gene lookup returns CDR1 MGHRA and CDR2 YSYEKL. The CDR3 has 19 residues. The V and J ends lost 2 bases and 4 bases, in that order; junction bases with no gene match: 14. The CDR3 sequence is CASSQLSGTGVLGNQPQHF. CDR3 bases: TGCGCCAGCAGCCAACTATCCGGGACAGGGGTTCTGGGGAATCAGCCCCAGCATTTT.